These 21 T cell receptor beta chains share one sample of origin, sequenced in a study of patients and donors after allogeneic stem cell transplantation. Via MiXCR, TCRdb re-called the RT-PCR reads, giving one row per CDR3 protein. This sample has hundreds of thousands of distinct CDR3 sequences; roughly 17% occur once, and the top ten carry less than 9.5%. The specimen was blood, either unsorted or a sorted T cell fraction (not recorded which). The receptors shown here come from a human donor who was either an allogeneic HSCT recipient or a stem cell or donor lymphocyte infusion donor (not recorded which). It is not recorded whose cells these are; they may come from a transplant donor.

This clonotype was counted only a few times. The V call is TRBV4-1, the J call TRBJ2-4, with TRBD1 as a possible D gene (7 bases). V was pared by 3 bases and J by 3 bases, with 24 bases between. In germline, CDR1 is MGHRA, CDR2 YSYEKL. The CDR3 runs to 19 residues. The chain's CDR3 is CASSQSTPGGSYDKNIQYF. The CDR3, as DNA: TGCGCCAGCAGCCAGTCCACCCCAGGGGGGTCATATGACAAAAACATTCAGTACTTC.

The CDR3, as DNA: TGTGCCAGCAGGATGACTAGCGGGGGCTCCTACAATGAGCAGTTCTTC. Amino acids: CASRMTSGGSYNEQFF. This rearrangement joins TRBV12-3 or TRBV12-4 to TRBJ2-1, with 12 positions matching TRBD2. The ends lost 6 bases at V and 0 bases at J; junction bases unmatched: 3. The CDR3 loop spans 16 amino acids.

This clonotype was counted only a few times. The chain has TRBV29-1 and TRBJ1-3; unclear D gene. Germline V gene sequence: CDR1 SQVTM, CDR2 ANQGSEA. The ends were cut back, 1 base at V and 1 base at J, with 8 bases in the middle. This CDR3 comprises 14 residues. The CDR3 DNA sequence: TGCAGCGTTGAAGTAGGAGGGTCTGGAAACACCATATATTTT. It encodes CSVEVGGSGNTIYF.

The chain uses TRBV7-2 and TRBJ2-2; D may correspond to TRBD1 or TRBD2 (5 bases each). Germline V lookup: CDR1 SGHTA, CDR2 FQGNSA. V was clipped by 1 base and J by 6 bases, with 12 bases between them. The CDR3 covers 15 residues. For the CDR3, the DNA is TGTGCCAGCAGCTTAGGTCGGGGACGTCCCGGGGAGCTGTTTTTT. Translated, it gives CASSLGRGRPGELFF.

The J gene is TRBJ1-1, the V gene TRBV24-1; D might be TRBD1 (5 bases). Per the germline V gene, CDR1 is KGHDR and CDR2 is SFDVKD. Trimming removed 7 bases at V and 0 bases at J, with 11 bases between. CDR3 length equals 14 residues. The CDR3 is CATRMGTVNTEAFF. The CDR3 DNA follows: TGTGCCACCAGGATGGGGACGGTGAACACTGAAGCTTTCTTT.

The V gene is TRBV5-1, the J gene TRBJ1-1, with 7 bases that match TRBD1. The CDR3 runs 15 residues. The ends lost 0 bases at V and 4 bases at J; junction bases unmatched: 6. The V gene's germline CDR1 is SGHRS and CDR2 YFSETQ. CDR3 region: CASSLETQGTTEAFF. The CDR3 bases are TGCGCCAGCAGCTTGGAGACACAGGGGACCACTGAAGCTTTCTTT.

The chain is built from TRBV2 and TRBJ2-5, with 9 bases lining up with TRBD2. The J segment lost 2 bases and the V segment lost 7 bases, leaving 8 bases of the junction unmatched. The CDR3 is 15 amino acids. CDR1 is SNHLY, CDR2 FYNNEI, per germline. CDR3 DNA: TGTGCCAGCAAAGGACTAGCGAGAGGACAAGAGACCCAGTACTTC. This sequence encodes CASKGLARGQETQYF.

This sequence joins TRBV9 and TRBJ1-2; D is uncertain. This CDR3 has 16 residues. The V end was cut by 1 base, the J end by 3 bases, with 16 bases between. Germline loops: CDR1 SGDLS, CDR2 YYNGEE. The CDR3 loop is CASSVTMTENHYGYTF. CDR3 in DNA: TGTGCCAGCAGCGTAACTATGACGGAGAATCACTATGGCTACACCTTC.

This clonotype was counted a few times. This chain links TRBV7-6 with TRBJ2-7; TRBD1 is a possible D gene (7 bases). Deletions cut 2 bases from V and 5 bases from J, with 13 bases between. There are 14 residues in the CDR3. Germline-derived CDR1 and CDR2 are SGHVS and FNYEAQ. The CDR3 is CASSLQGGMDEQYF. In DNA form, the CDR3 reads TGTGCCAGCAGCTTACAGGGGGGTATGGACGAGCAGTACTTC.

V usage is TRBV7-9 and J usage is TRBJ1-1; possible D gene TRBD1, 5 bases. Deletions cut 1 base from V and 1 base from J, with 10 bases between. CDR3 size: 15 residues. Germline V gene sequence: CDR1 SEHNR, CDR2 FQNEAQ (reference sequence). DNA of the CDR3: TGTGCCAGCAGCTTAGTGGGGGGAACGAACACTGAAGCTTTCTTT. It translates to CASSLVGGTNTEAFF.

The chain couples TRBV11-2 to TRBJ1-1; D gene uncertain. The CDR3 totals 13 residues. V shed 1 base and J shed 6 bases, with 9 bases lying between them. CDR1 and CDR2 from the germline V gene are SGHAT and FQNNGV. The CDR3 coding sequence is TGTGCCAGCAGCTTAGGTACACGCTCTGAAGCTTTCTTT. This sequence encodes CASSLGTRSEAFF.

The CDR3, as DNA: TGTGCTAGTGCCCGTCGGAACAAAGATAGCAATCAGCCCCAGCATTTT. The encoded protein is CASARRNKDSNQPQHF. The chain links TRBV12-5 to TRBJ1-5; no clear D. The CDR3 covers 16 residues. Germline V lookup: CDR1 LGHNT, CDR2 FRNRAP. V gave up 7 bases and J gave up 0 bases, with 16 bases separating them.

This clonotype occurred a few times. The gene calls are TRBV27 and TRBJ2-1; D gene uncertain. CDR1 and CDR2 (germline): MNHEY, SMNVEV (reference sequence). The CDR3 sequence is 15 residues long. V dropped 0 bases and J dropped 4 bases, with 10 bases sitting between them. The DNA for the CDR3 is TGTGCCAGCAGTTTATCCACACCCCGATACAATGAGCAGTTCTTC. The encoded protein is CASSLSTPRYNEQFF.

The genes are TRBV7-3 and TRBJ2-2, with no clear D. Germline values: CDR1 SGHTA, CDR2 FQGTGA. The CDR3 totals 13 residues. Trimming took 5 bases from V and 4 from J, leaving 8 bases between them. As DNA, the CDR3 is TGTGCCAGCAGCCCCAAATCCACCGGGGAGCTGTTTTTT. As protein: CASSPKSTGELFF.

This clonotype was observed a handful of times. DNA of the CDR3: TGTGCCAGCAGCCAAATTGTGACAGGGGGCCTCTACGTAGCCAAAAACATTCAGTACTTC. This codes for CASSQIVTGGLYVAKNIQYF. The rearrangement links TRBV16 to TRBJ2-4, with 10 bases identical to TRBD1. Germline V gene lookup returns CDR1 KGHSY and CDR2 FQNENV. V shed 2 bases and J 0 bases; nucleotides not matched to a gene: 13. The CDR3 consists of 20 residues. The whole variable domain, remainder taken from reference TRBV16 and TRBJ2-4, is GEEVAQTPKHLVRGEGQKAKLYCAPIKGHSYVFWYQQVLKNEFKFLISFQNENVFDETGMPKERFSAKCLPNSPCSLEIQATKLEDSAVYFCASSQIVTGGLYVAKNIQYFGAGTRLSVL.

This chain connects TRBV27 to TRBJ2-1, with 9 bases that match TRBD2. The CDR3 consists of 15 residues. Germline CDR1 reads MNHEY; CDR2 reads SMNVEV (reference sequence). V lost 3 bases to trimming and J lost 7 bases; unmatched junction nucleotides: 7. Written as DNA, the CDR3 is TGTGCCAGCAGTTTGCAGCGGGAGGCACTGAATGAGCAGTTCTTC. Translation gives CASSLQREALNEQFF.

V usage is TRBV5-1 and J usage is TRBJ2-1; a weak D match, TRBD1 (6 bases). The CDR3 runs 16 residues. V shed 3 bases and J shed 0 bases, with 13 bases lying between them. The germline gives CDR1 SGHRS, CDR2 YFSETQ. The CDR3 protein is CASSYGVRGSYNEQFF. Here the CDR3 DNA reads TGCGCCAGCAGCTATGGGGTCAGGGGCTCCTACAATGAGCAGTTCTTC.

This clonotype was recorded a few times. The rearrangement uses TRBV28 and TRBJ1-5; D call uncertain. Trimming cost V 5 bases and J 3 bases, with 11 bases left between them. The CDR3 contains 14 residues. CDR1 and CDR2 (germline): MDHEN, SYDVKM. The CDR3 nucleotides are TGTGCCAGCAGTCCTAGGATCCCCAATCAGCCCCAGCATTTT. Translation: CASSPRIPNQPQHF. Complete variable domain (other parts from reference TRBV28 and TRBJ1-5): DVKVTQSSRYLVKRTGEKVFLECVQDMDHENMFWYRQDPGLGLRLIYFSYDVKMKEKGDIPEGYSVSREKKERFSLILESASTNQTSMYLCASSPRIPNQPQHFGDGTRLSIL.

This clonotype has ten or more counts. The V call is TRBV7-2, the J call TRBJ2-7, with 9 nucleotides matching TRBD1. V shed 4 bases and J 2 bases; nucleotides not matched to a gene: 3. This CDR3 spans 14 amino acids. Germline V CDR1 and CDR2: SGHTA, FQGNSA. This chain's CDR3 is CASSSGTGTYEQYF. The CDR3, as DNA: TGTGCCAGCAGCTCCGGGACAGGGACCTACGAGCAGTACTTC. The full variable domain, completed using reference TRBV7-2 and TRBJ2-7, is GAGVSQSPSNKVTEKGKDVELRCDPISGHTALYWYRQSLGQGLEFLIYFQGNSAPDKSGLPSDRFSAERTGGSVSTLTIQRTQQEDSAVYLCASSSGTGTYEQYFGPGTRLTVT.

This clonotype was detected a few times. The chain uses TRBV21-1 and TRBJ2-2. TRBV21-1 constitutes a pseudogene. The CDR3 extends over 15 amino acids. The CDR3 is CASSKEGMTTGELFF. The CDR3 DNA sequence: TGTGCCAGCAGCAAAGAAGGGATGACCACCGGGGAGCTGTTTTTT.

The gene calls are TRBV20-1 and TRBJ1-4, with D uncertain. V was clipped by 0 bases and J by 8 bases, with 16 bases between them. The CDR3 is made up of 15 amino acids. Per germline, CDR1 DFQATT and CDR2 SNEGSKA (reference sequence). The CDR3: CSARDLATSGEKLFF. As DNA, the CDR3 is TGCAGTGCTAGAGATCTTGCAACGTCTGGGGAAAAACTGTTTTTT.